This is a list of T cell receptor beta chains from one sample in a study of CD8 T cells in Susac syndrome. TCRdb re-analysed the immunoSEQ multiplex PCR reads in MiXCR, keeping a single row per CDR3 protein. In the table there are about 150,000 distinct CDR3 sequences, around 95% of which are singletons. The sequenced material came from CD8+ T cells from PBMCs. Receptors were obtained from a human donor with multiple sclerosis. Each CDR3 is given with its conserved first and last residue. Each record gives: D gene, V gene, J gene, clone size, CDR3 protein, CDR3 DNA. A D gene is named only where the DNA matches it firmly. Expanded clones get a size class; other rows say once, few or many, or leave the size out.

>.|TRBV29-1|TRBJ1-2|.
CSDRDIRFYGYTF
TGCAGCGACCGGGACATACGCTTCTATGGCTACACCTTC
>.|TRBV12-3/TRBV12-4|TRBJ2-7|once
CASSPYRVEQYF
TGTGCCAGCAGTCCCTACAGGGTCGAGCAGTACTTC
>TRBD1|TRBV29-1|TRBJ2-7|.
CSATARGLYEQYF
TGCAGCGCCACTGCCAGGGGGCTTTACGAGCAGTACTTC
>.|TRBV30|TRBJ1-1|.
CAWAGESTEAFF
TGTGCCTGGGCAGGGGAGAGCACTGAAGCTTTCTTT
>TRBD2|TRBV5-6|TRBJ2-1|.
CASSYIAGVNNEQFF
TGTGCCAGCAGTTACATAGCGGGGGTGAACAATGAGCAGTTCTTC
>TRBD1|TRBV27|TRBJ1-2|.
CASSSNRGGGYGYTF
TGTGCCAGCAGTTCGAACAGGGGGGGCGGCTATGGCTACACCTTC
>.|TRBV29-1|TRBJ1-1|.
CSVERGTNTEAFF
TGCAGCGTTGAAAGGGGGACCAACACTGAAGCTTTCTTT
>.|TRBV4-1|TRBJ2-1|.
CASSQVKGVKFNEQFF
TGCGCCAGCAGCCAAGTAAAGGGGGTCAAATTTAATGAGCAGTTCTTC
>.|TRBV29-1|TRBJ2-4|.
CSVVGGKNIQYF
TGCAGCGTTGTAGGGGGCAAAAACATTCAGTACTTC
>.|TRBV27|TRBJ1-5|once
CASSLTGLNQPQHF
TGTGCCAGCAGTTTGACAGGACTCAATCAGCCCCAGCATTTT